This TCR beta chain was sequenced during a study of Graves' ophthalmopathy and Graves' hyperthyroidism. Study in general: Hyperthyroidism was classified as stable if no ophthalmopathy occurred within 18 months of follow-up. Findings and caveats of the study: Both an approximately 70% sensitivity and a roughly 75% specificity characterized the model's predictions of ophthalmopathy progression.

CDR1 MNHEY and CDR2 SMNVEV come from the germline V gene (reference sequence). V lost 4 bases to trimming and J lost 3 bases, with 12 bases between them. This CDR3 region has 14 residues. The diagnosis combined clinical symptoms, thyroxine, TRAb, thyroid ultrasound and orbital computed tomography scans. Investigators amplified TCR beta CDR3 regions from RNA transcripts. HTBI-primed RT-PCR formed the first round, and a multiplex PCR formed the second. From the multiplex PCR reads, TCRdb called clonotypes with MiXCR, one entry per CDR3 protein. The sample lists roughly 1.1 million distinct CDR3 sequences, roughly two fifths seen once, with over 8.5% in the top ten. This clonotype was seen more than once but under ten times. Antigen unknown.

This sequence joins TRBV27 and TRBJ1-2; a weak D match, TRBD1 (5 bases). Sequenced: peripheral blood or thyroid tissue (not recorded which). This sequence originates from an adult man with Graves' hyperthyroidism. The CDR3 DNA is TGTGCCAGCAGTTCGGGGCTCACAGACTATGGCTACACCTTC. Encoded protein: CASSSGLTDYGYTF.